These 8 T cell receptor beta chains came from one sample sequenced in a study of regulatory T cells in long-lasting Graves disease. Described time point: newly diagnosed GD, antithyroid drugs for less than 3 months. With RNA extracted from PBMCs as input, the TCR library was made. Sequencing libraries for TCR beta were prepared with iRepertoire HTBI primers and Arm-PCR of CDR3 regions. TCRdb ran MiXCR on the multiplex PCR reads and lists one entry per CDR3 protein. The sample has a few hundred thousand distinct CDR3 sequences, around 16% seen once. The data were also submitted as part of a second study, on T cells in Graves' hyperthyroidism and ophthalmopathy.

This specimen consisted of peripheral blood mononuclear cells (PBMCs), obtained at new diagnosis, from a patient treated with antithyroid drugs. The origin of the receptors is a woman aged 40-49 years with Graves disease.

Many counts were recorded for this clonotype. This sequence joins TRBV20-1 and TRBJ2-7, with D hard to call. The CDR3 spans 10 residues. In germline, CDR1 is DFQATT, CDR2 SNEGSKA (reference sequence). Trimming left V 3 bases short and J 6 bases short, with 6 bases between. CDR3 in amino acids: CSASLGEQYF. The DNA for the CDR3 is TGCAGTGCTAGTTTGGGCGAGCAGTACTTC.

This clonotype was seen more than once but under ten times. The chain joins TRBV10-2 to TRBJ1-6, with D unclear. Germline V gene data show CDR1 as WSHSY and CDR2 as SAAADI. Trimming took off 3 bases at V and 7 bases at J, with 7 bases between the two ends. The CDR3 consists of 13 residues. The CDR3 spells CASSEYRNSPLHF. In nucleotides, the CDR3 is TGCGCCAGCAGTGAATACAGAAATTCACCCCTCCACTTT.

The rearrangement uses TRBV7-9 and TRBJ2-3, with 10 bases that match TRBD1. Trimming removed 6 bases from V and 3 bases from J; junction bases left unmatched: 6. Germline V gene lookup returns CDR1 SEHNR and CDR2 FQNEAQ (reference sequence). This CDR3 has 15 amino acids. CDR3 bases: TGTGCCAGCAGAACCGGGACAGGGGAGACAGATACGCAGTATTTT. Translated: CASRTGTGETDTQYF. Using reference TRBV7-9 and TRBJ2-3 for the parts outside the CDR3, the full variable domain is DTGVSQNPRHKITKRGQNVTFRCDPISEHNRLYWYRQTLGQGPEFLTYFQNEAQLEKSRLLSDRFSAERPKGSFSTLEIQRTEQGDSAMYLCASRTGTGETDTQYFGPGTRLTVL.

This clonotype was seen many times. The chain carries TRBV7-2 and TRBJ2-2, with TRBD1 matching over 7 bases. Germline trimming cut 5 bases from V and 7 bases from J; bases unmatched to any gene: 7. The CDR3 extends over 14 amino acids. Germline assignment: CDR1 SGHTA and CDR2 FQGNSA. The CDR3 DNA follows: TGTGCCAGCAGCATGGACAGGTTGGGCGGGGAGCTGTTTTTT. It is translated as CASSMDRLGGELFF.

The J gene is TRBJ1-4, the V gene TRBV28; 7 bases align to TRBD1. Germline V gives CDR1 MDHEN, CDR2 SYDVKM. Unmatched junction bases numbered 15, after V lost 9 bases and J lost 8 bases. The CDR3 contains 15 residues. The CDR3 here is CASFSRGRGNEKLFF. CDR3 sequence (DNA): TGTGCCAGTTTCTCCAGGGGCAGGGGGAACGAAAAACTGTTTTTT.

This clonotype was recorded at least ten times. The chain is built from TRBV7-3 and TRBJ2-2; D is perhaps TRBD1 (6 bases). Trimming stripped 1 base from V and 6 bases from J, with 12 bases between. The CDR3 runs to 15 residues. Looked up from germline, CDR1 is SGHTA and CDR2 is FQGTGA. This chain's CDR3 is CASSLMPEGAGELFF. The CDR3 DNA follows: TGTGCCAGCAGCTTAATGCCAGAGGGGGCCGGGGAGCTGTTTTTT. Filled out from reference TRBV7-3 and TRBJ2-2, the complete variable domain reads GAGVSQTPSNKVTEKGKYVELRCDPISGHTALYWYRQSLGQGPEFLIYFQGTGAADDSGLPNDRFFAVRPEGSVSTLKIQRTERGDSAVYLCASSLMPEGAGELFFGEGSRLTVL.

At least ten counts were recorded for this clonotype. CDR3 DNA: TGTGCCAGCAGTTACTCATTCTATACCGGGGAGCTGTTTTTT. Translated, it gives CASSYSFYTGELFF. V is TRBV6-2 or TRBV6-3 and J is TRBJ2-2; D not resolved. Trimming removed 0 bases from V and 5 bases from J, with 7 bases in between. Germline values: CDR1 MNHEY, CDR2 SVGEGT. This CDR3 contains 14 residues.

Notes on this clonotype: It may be a read error: a sequence one base away is much more abundant. The V and J genes are TRBV12-3 or TRBV12-4 and TRBJ2-2, with D perhaps TRBD2 (5 bases). The CDR3 runs to 13 residues. In nucleotides, the CDR3 is TGTGCCAGCAGGGACTCCCCCACCAGGGAGCTGTTTTTT. Residues: CASRDSPTRELFF.